This T cell receptor (beta chain) stems from a study of human T cells and chemical hapten exposure. V dropped 1 base and J dropped 0; count of bases not matched to a gene: 2. Germline CDR1 and CDR2: MDHEN and SYDVKM. The CDR3 has 16 amino acids. Specified time point: pre-sensitization, week 0. Treatment reported: therapeutic diphenylcyclopropenone sensitization with weekly scalp DPC. This clonotype was detected only a few times. MiXCR, run by TCRdb on the RACE reads, gives a single entry per CDR3 protein. Here the sample spans some 300,000 distinct CDR3 sequences, about 5.4% being singletons. This specimen was whole blood, taken in connection with sensitization to the hapten diphenylcyclopropenone (DPC). This sequence was found in a young woman with alopecia areata. Some clones in this sample may be carry-over from other donors' samples. The chain links TRBV28 to TRBJ2-1; 8 bases fit TRBD2. The CDR3 protein is CASSLSAGASYNEQFF. The CDR3 nucleotides read TGTGCCAGCAGTTTATCAGCGGGGGCCTCCTACAATGAGCAGTTCTTC.